This TCR beta chain is from a study of blood T cell repertoires in COVID-19. Study-level information: T cells, B-cell-depleted T cells, or PBMCs provided the cDNA or gDNA that served as material.

Per the authors' pipeline: Reference gene primers were amplified, and this amplification served to estimate nucleated cell counts. The repertoire was sequenced with immunoSEQ multiplex PCR; TCRdb's copy has only in-frame clones and lacks some. That table is the source of V, J and clone size, and D and trimming were worked out from the DNA. The table includes over 110,000 clones, approximately 88% detected once. CDR3 length: 14 amino acids. The V end lost 0 bases, the J end lost 5 bases, and 10 bases lay between the germline ends. Germline CDR1 is SGHAT and CDR2 is FQNNGV. The sequenced material came from peripheral blood. The V and J genes are TRBV11-2 and TRBJ1-1, with a possible D match to TRBD1 (5 bases). This clonotype was obtained from a human donor in a cohort sampled during active COVID-19. The CDR3 spells CASSLESGLTEAFF. In nucleotides, the CDR3 is TGTGCCAGCAGCTTAGAGTCAGGGTTAACTGAAGCTTTCTTT.